One and the same sample provided the 8 T cell receptor beta chains below, sequenced in a study of shared clonotypes between healthy human individuals. Sequencing used immunoSEQ multiplex PCR; TCRdb keeps in-frame clones, though not all of them. This table holds approximately 2.4 million clones, about 94% found once. Sequenced sample: naive CD4+ T cells sorted from blood. Subset reported: CD45RA+ positively selected. These receptors came from a man between 18 and 35 years old in good health.

The J gene is TRBJ1-1, the V gene TRBV7-8; 8 bases align to TRBD1. The CDR3 runs to 14 residues. With 7 bases clipped from V and 3 bases from J, the junction kept 7 bases outside the gene matches. Germline V gives CDR1 SGHVS, CDR2 FQNEAQ. The CDR3 region is CASTINRGDTEAFF. The CDR3 coding sequence is TGTGCCAGCACCATAAACAGGGGGGACACTGAAGCTTTCTTT.

This rearrangement joins TRBV2 to TRBJ1-1, with TRBD1 matching over 10 bases. Looked up from germline, CDR1 is SNHLY and CDR2 is FYNNEI. The CDR3 spans 16 residues. Trimming removed 3 bases from V and 5 bases from J; junction bases left unmatched: 9. The CDR3 region is CASSDRTGGSGTEAFF. CDR3 sequence (DNA): TGTGCCAGCAGTGACCGGACAGGGGGAAGTGGAACTGAAGCTTTCTTT. The full variable domain, with the rest looked up from reference TRBV2 and TRBJ1-1, is EPEVTQTPSHQVTQMGQEVILRCVPISNHLYFYWYRQILGQKVEFLVSFYNNEISEKSEIFDDQFSVERPDGSNFTLKIRSTKLEDSAMYFCASSDRTGGSGTEAFFGQGTRLTVV.

As regards this clone: The sample carries other DNA sequences with the same CDR3. This chain uses TRBV7-2 with TRBJ1-2; D remains unclear. The CDR3 has 12 residues. Deletions cut 1 base from V and 3 bases from J, with 3 bases between. Per the germline V gene, CDR1 is SGHTA and CDR2 is FQGNSA. The DNA of the CDR3 is TGTGCCAGCAGCTTAGTGGACTATGGCTACACCTTC. Its protein is CASSLVDYGYTF.

V is TRBV30 and J is TRBJ2-3; either TRBD1 or TRBD2 may fit D (7 bases each). Germline lookup yields CDR1 GTSNPN and CDR2 SVGIG (reference sequence). This CDR3 comprises 14 residues. Deletions cut 7 bases from V and 4 bases from J, with 18 bases between. The CDR3 region is CASGEGAPSDTQYF. For the CDR3, the DNA is TGTGCCTCCGGGGAGGGGGCGCCCTCAGATACGCAGTATTTT.

V and J are TRBV18 and TRBJ2-6; D gene ambiguous. The germline gives CDR1 KGHSH, CDR2 LQKENI. The V and J ends lost 2 bases and 0 bases respectively, with 11 bases between them. The CDR3 extends over 17 amino acids. CDR3: CASSPSRAPSGANVLTF. The CDR3 DNA reads TGTGCCAGCTCACCATCTCGGGCCCCCTCTGGGGCCAACGTCCTGACTTTC.

This sequence joins TRBV30 and TRBJ2-2, with TRBD1 identical over 8 bases. The germline gives CDR1 GTSNPN, CDR2 SVGIG (reference sequence). This CDR3 region has 12 residues. V trimming: 5 bases; J trimming: 9 bases; junction bases outside the gene matches: 5. The CDR3: CAWDQGARELFF. CDR3 DNA sequence: TGTGCCTGGGATCAGGGGGCGAGGGAGCTGTTTTTT.

The V gene is TRBV7-8, the J gene TRBJ1-1, with a possible D match to TRBD1 (6 bases). Germline V lookup: CDR1 SGHVS, CDR2 FQNEAQ. The CDR3 sequence is 17 residues long. The V and J ends lost 5 bases and 4 bases respectively, with 23 bases between them. CDR3 in amino acids: CASSRARGGTWSTEAFF. The CDR3 nucleotides read TGTGCCAGCAGCCGCGCGCGGGGGGGCACTTGGAGCACTGAAGCTTTCTTT.

The chain joins TRBV15 to TRBJ2-5; 8 bases agree with TRBD2. Trimming took 4 bases from V and 5 from J; bases not matched to a gene: 15. Germline V CDR1 and CDR2: LNHNV, YYDKDF (reference sequence). The CDR3 consists of 17 residues. CDR3 loop: CATSILKGTRESETQYF. The CDR3 DNA follows: TGTGCCACCAGCATTCTTAAGGGGACTAGAGAGTCCGAGACCCAGTACTTC.